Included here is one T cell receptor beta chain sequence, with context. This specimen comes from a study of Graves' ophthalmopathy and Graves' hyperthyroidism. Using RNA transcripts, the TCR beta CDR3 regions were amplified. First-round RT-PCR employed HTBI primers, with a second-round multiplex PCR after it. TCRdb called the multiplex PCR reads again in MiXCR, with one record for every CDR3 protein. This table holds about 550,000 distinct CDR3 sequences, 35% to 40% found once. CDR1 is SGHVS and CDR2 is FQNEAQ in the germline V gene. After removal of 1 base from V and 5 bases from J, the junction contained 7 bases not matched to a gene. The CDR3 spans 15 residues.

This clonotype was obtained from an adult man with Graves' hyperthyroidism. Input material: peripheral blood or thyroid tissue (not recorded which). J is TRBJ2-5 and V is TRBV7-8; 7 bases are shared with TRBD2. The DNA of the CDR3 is TGTGCCAGCAGCTTAGACGGGGGAGGGGTGGAGACCCAGTACTTC. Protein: CASSLDGGGVETQYF.